What follows is one TCR beta chain and its context. This sample stems from a study of blood T cell repertoires in COVID-19. About the study: Both acute and convalescent COVID-19 samples were obtained from the United States, Italy and Spain.

Germline V gene data show CDR1 as LNHDA and CDR2 as SQIVND (reference sequence). The CDR3 is 13 amino acids. Trimming left V 5 bases short and J 5 bases short, with 12 bases between. In the authors' workflow: Estimates of nucleated cell counts were drawn from the amplification of reference gene primers. Produced via immunoSEQ multiplex PCR; TCRdb's table is partial and in-frame only. V and J calls and clone size are as listed in that table; D and trimming were resolved from the DNA. The table records roughly 120,000 clones, about nine tenths of them present only once. Sequencing was carried out using peripheral blood. This TCR derives from a human donor in a cohort sampled during active COVID-19. The chain is built from TRBV19 and TRBJ1-1; tentatively, D is TRBD1 (6 bases). The CDR3 coding sequence is TGTGCCAGTAGTGCGAAACAGGGAACTGAAGCTTTCTTT. This codes for CASSAKQGTEAFF.